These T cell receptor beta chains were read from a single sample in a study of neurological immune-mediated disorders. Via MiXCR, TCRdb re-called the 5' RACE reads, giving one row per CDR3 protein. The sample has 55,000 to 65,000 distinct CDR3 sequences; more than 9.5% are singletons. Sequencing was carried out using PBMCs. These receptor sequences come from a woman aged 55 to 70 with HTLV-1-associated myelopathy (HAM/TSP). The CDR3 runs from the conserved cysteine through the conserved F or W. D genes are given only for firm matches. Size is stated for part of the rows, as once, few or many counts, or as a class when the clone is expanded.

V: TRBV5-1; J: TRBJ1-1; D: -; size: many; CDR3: CASSLGGQPEAFF; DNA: TGCGCCAGCAGCTTAGGAGGACAGCCTGAAGCTTTCTTT
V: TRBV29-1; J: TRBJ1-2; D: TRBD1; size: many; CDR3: CSVEGARQGVGYGYTF; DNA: TGCAGCGTCGAAGGGGCACGACAGGGGGTAGGATATGGCTACACCTTC
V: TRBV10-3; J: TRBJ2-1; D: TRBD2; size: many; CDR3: CAISGLAAEQFF; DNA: TGTGCCATCAGTGGACTAGCCGCGGAGCAGTTCTTC
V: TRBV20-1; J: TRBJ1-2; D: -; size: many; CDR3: CSARDGGGPSGYTF; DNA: TGCAGTGCTAGAGATGGCGGGGGCCCTAGTGGCTACACCTTC
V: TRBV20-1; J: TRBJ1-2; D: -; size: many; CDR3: CSAKFGDIYGYTF; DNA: TGCAGTGCTAAGTTCGGGGACATCTATGGCTACACCTTC
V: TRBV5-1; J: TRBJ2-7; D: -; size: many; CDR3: CASSLDGNYEQYF; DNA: TGCGCCAGCAGCTTGGACGGGAACTACGAGCAGTACTTC
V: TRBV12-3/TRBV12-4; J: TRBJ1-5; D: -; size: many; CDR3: CASSFEGTQPQHF; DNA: TGTGCCAGCAGTTTCGAGGGGACTCAGCCCCAGCATTTT
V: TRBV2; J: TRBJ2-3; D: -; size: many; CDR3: CASSESYADTQYF; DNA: TGTGCCAGCAGTGAATCCTATGCGGATACGCAGTATTTT
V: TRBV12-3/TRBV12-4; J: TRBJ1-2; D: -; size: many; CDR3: CASNPGRPTGGYTF; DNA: TGTGCCAGCAATCCGGGACGGCCCACAGGGGGCTACACCTTC
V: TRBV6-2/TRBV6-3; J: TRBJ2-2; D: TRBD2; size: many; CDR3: CASSFRLAGGTNTGELFF; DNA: TGTGCCAGCAGTTTTAGACTAGCGGGAGGCACGAACACCGGGGAGCTGTTTTTT
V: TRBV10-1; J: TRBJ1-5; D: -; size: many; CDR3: CASQDTSNQPQHF; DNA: TGCGCCAGCCAGGACACGAGCAATCAGCCCCAGCATTTT
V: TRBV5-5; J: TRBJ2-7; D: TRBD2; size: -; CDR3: CASSFPGTSGRYEQYF; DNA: TGTGCCAGCAGCTTTCCCGGGACTAGCGGGAGGTACGAGCAGTACTTC
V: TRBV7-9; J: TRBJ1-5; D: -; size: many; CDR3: CASSFQGQPQHF; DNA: TGTGCCAGCAGCTTCCAGGGTCAGCCCCAGCATTTT
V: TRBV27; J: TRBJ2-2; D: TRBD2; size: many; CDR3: CASSPRRSSGAMTNTGELFF; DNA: TGTGCCAGCAGTCCCCGTCGAAGTAGCGGGGCAATGACGAACACCGGGGAGCTGTTTTTT
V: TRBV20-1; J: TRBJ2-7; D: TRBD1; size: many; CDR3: CSARAGTGGYEQYF; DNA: TGCAGTGCTAGAGCCGGGACAGGAGGCTACGAGCAGTACTTC
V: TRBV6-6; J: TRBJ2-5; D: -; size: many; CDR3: CASSYSGTQRETQYF; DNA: TGTGCCAGCAGTTACTCAGGGACACAAAGGGAGACCCAGTACTTC
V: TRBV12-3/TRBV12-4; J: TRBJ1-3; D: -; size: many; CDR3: CASSPMGVRRGNTIYF; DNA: TGTGCCAGCAGTCCGATGGGCGTTCGACGGGGAAACACCATATATTTT
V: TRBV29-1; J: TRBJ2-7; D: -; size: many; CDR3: CSARTSYEQYF; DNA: TGCAGCGCCCGGACCAGCTACGAGCAGTACTTC
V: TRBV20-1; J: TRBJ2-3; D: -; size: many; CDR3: CSGAWDTDTQYF; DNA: TGCAGTGGGGCCTGGGACACAGATACGCAGTATTTT
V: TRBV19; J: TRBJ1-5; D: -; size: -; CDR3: CASSFQGNQPQHF; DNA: TGTGCCAGTAGTTTTCAGGGGAATCAGCCCCAGCATTTT
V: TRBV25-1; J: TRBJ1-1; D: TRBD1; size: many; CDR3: CASSPHGQGNTEAFF; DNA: TGTGCCAGCAGTCCCCACGGACAGGGGAACACTGAAGCTTTCTTT
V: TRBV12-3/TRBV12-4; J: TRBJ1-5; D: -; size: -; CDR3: CASSPGWGSNQPQHF; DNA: TGTGCCAGCAGCCCTGGGTGGGGAAGCAATCAGCCCCAGCATTTT
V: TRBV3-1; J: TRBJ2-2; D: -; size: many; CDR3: CASSRLRGTGELFF; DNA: TGTGCCAGCAGCAGGCTAAGGGGAACCGGGGAGCTGTTTTTT
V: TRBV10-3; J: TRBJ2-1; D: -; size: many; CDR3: CAISEQLLRQDNEQFF; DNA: TGTGCCATCAGTGAGCAGCTCCTCCGCCAGGACAATGAGCAGTTCTTC
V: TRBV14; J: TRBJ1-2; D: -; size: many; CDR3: CASSQDQRYGYTF; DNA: TGTGCCAGCAGCCAAGATCAGCGCTATGGCTACACCTTC
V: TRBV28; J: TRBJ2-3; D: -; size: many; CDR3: CASSFSSRTDTQYF; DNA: TGTGCCAGCAGTTTTTCTAGCAGAACAGATACGCAGTATTTT
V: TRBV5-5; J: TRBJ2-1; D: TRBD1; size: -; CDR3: CANSQTHRGTEQFF; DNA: TGTGCCAACAGCCAGACCCACAGGGGGACTGAGCAGTTCTTC
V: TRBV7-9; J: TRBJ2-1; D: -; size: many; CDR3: CASSSRDSNNEQFF; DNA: TGTGCCAGCAGCTCCCGGGACTCCAACAATGAGCAGTTCTTC
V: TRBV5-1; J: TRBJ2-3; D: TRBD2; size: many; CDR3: CASSDLAVSTDTQYF; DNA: TGCGCCAGCAGCGATCTAGCGGTGAGCACAGATACGCAGTATTTT
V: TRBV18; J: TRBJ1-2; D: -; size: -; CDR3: CASSFGQEGYGYTF; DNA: TGTGCCAGCTCCTTTGGGCAAGAGGGCTATGGCTACACCTTC
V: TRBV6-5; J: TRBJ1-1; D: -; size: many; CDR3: CASSYSDRNTEAFF; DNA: TGTGCCAGCAGTTACTCGGACCGGAACACTGAAGCTTTCTTT
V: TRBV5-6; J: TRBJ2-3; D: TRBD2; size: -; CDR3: CASSPGRGGRATDTQYF; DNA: TGTGCCAGCAGCCCGGGACGGGGTGGGAGGGCTACAGATACGCAGTATTTT
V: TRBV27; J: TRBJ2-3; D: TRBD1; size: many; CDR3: CASSLYGQGAYYTDTQYF; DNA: TGTGCCAGCAGTTTATACGGACAGGGGGCTTACTACACAGATACGCAGTATTTT
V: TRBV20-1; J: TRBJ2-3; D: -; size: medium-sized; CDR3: CSARSEGTSTDTQYF; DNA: TGCAGTGCTAGAAGTGAGGGAACTAGCACAGATACGCAGTATTTT
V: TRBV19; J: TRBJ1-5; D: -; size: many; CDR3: CASSIPPTAQHF; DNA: TGTGCCAGTAGTATACCCCCCACGGCCCAGCATTTT
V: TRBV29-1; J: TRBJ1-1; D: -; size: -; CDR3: CSVGGVGTKAFF; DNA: TGCAGCGTTGGGGGGGTAGGAACTAAAGCTTTCTTT
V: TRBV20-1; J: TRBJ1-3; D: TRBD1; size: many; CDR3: CSATYGQGAGNTIYF; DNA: TGCAGTGCTACATATGGACAGGGAGCCGGAAACACCATATATTTT
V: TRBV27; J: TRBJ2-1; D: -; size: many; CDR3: CASSGDGLVGQFF; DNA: TGTGCCAGCAGTGGAGACGGACTCGTCGGGCAGTTCTTC
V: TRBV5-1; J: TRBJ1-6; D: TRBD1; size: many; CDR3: CASSLGTGGSPLHF; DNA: TGCGCCAGCAGCCTCGGGACAGGCGGTTCACCCCTCCACTTT
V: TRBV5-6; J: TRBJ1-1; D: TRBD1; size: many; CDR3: CASSPVPGQGTNTEAFF; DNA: TGTGCCAGCAGCCCGGTCCCGGGACAGGGGACGAACACTGAAGCTTTCTTT
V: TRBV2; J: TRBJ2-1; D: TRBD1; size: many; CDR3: CASRDRGSASLVF; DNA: TGTGCCAGCAGGGACAGGGGATCGGCTAGCTTGGTCTTC
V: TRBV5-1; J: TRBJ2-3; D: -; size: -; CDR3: CASSLAFGSTSTDTQYF; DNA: TGCGCCAGCAGCTTGGCTTTCGGCAGTACGAGCACAGATACGCAGTATTTT
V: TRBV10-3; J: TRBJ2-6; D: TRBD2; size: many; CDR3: CAVSSGAGANVLTF; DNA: TGTGCCGTCTCCAGCGGGGCTGGGGCCAACGTCCTGACTTTC
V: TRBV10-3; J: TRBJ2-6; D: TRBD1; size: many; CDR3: CAISSGGTGGSGANVLTF; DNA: TGTGCCATCAGTTCGGGCGGGACAGGGGGCTCTGGGGCCAACGTCCTGACTTTC
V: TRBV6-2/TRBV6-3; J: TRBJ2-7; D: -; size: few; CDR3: CASSERYEQYF; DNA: TGTGCCAGCAGTGAGAGGTACGAGCAGTACTTC
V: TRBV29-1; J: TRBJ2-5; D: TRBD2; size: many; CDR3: CSVGTTAETQYF; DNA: TGCAGCGTGGGGACTACAGCAGAGACCCAGTACTTC
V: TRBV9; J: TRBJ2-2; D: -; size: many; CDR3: CASGTGELFF; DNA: TGTGCCAGCGGGACCGGGGAGCTGTTTTTT
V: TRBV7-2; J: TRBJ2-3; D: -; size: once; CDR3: CASSQSVANTGEQYF; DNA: TGTGCCAGCAGCCAATCGGTCGCGAACACCGGGGAGCAGTATTTT
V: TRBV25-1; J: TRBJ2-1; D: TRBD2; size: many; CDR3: CASRDLAGNYNEQFF; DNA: TGTGCCAGCAGGGACTTAGCGGGCAACTACAATGAGCAGTTCTTC
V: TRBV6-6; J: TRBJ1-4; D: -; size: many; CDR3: CASVLPGGEKLFF; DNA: TGTGCCAGCGTGCTCCCGGGCGGTGAAAAACTGTTTTTT
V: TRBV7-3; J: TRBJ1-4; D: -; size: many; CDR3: CASSAGQNEKLFF; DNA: TGTGCCAGCAGCGCCGGACAGAATGAAAAACTGTTTTTT